This TCR beta chain came from a study of OX40 agonist ivuxolimab in advanced cancers. Study-wide background: Dose-escalation patients had hepatocellular carcinoma, melanoma, renal cell or head and neck cancer. Aged roughly 23 to 90 with a mean of approximately 60 years, they were approximately 79% male.

Trimming removed 5 bases from V and 1 base from J, with 11 bases in between. This CDR3 comprises 14 residues. From germline, CDR1 is MNHNS and CDR2 SASEGT. Patients with autoimmune history or systemic immunosuppression were excluded. As for this clone: Antigen: not known.

Clones were read by immunoSEQ multiplex PCR, and TCRdb kept only the in-frame ones, dropping some. The table has over 75,000 clones, around 90% seen once. Study findings and constraints: The antigens recognized by the expanded peripheral T cells, that is their antigen specificity, were not determined.

This clonotype was obtained from an adult with an advanced solid tumor such as melanoma, head and neck, liver or kidney cancer. The rearrangement uses TRBV6-1 and TRBJ1-1; unclear D gene. This specimen consisted of CD4+ or CD8+ T cells sorted from blood, obtained in a trial of the OX40 agonist ivuxolimab. The CDR3, as DNA: TGTGCCAGCAGTTGGGCTTTTTCGAACACTGAAGCTTTCTTT. Protein: CASSWAFSNTEAFF.